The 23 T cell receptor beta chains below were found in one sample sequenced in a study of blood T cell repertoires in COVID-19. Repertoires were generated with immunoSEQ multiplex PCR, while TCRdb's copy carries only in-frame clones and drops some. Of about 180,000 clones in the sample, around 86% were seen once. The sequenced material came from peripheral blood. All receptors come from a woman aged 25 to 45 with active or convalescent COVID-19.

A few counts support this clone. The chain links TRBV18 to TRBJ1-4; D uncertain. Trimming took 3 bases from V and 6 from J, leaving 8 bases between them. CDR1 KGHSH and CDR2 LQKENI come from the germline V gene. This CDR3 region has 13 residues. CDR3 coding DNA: TGTGCCAGCTCACCGGTCCGGGATGAAAAACTGTTTTTT. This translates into CASSPVRDEKLFF.

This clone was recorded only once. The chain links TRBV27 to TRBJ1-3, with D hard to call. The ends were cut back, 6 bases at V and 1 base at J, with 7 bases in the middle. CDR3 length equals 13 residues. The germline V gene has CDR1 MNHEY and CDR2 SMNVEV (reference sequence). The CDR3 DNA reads TGTGCCAGCAGGGTGCGTTCTGGAAACACCATATATTTT. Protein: CASRVRSGNTIYF.

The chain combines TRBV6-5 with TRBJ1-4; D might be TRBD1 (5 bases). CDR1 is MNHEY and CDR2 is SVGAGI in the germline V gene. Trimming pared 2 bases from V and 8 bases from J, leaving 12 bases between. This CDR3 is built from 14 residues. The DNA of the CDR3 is TGTGCCAGCAGTTACCGGGGGGTCGGGGAAAAACTGTTTTTT. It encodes CASSYRGVGEKLFF.

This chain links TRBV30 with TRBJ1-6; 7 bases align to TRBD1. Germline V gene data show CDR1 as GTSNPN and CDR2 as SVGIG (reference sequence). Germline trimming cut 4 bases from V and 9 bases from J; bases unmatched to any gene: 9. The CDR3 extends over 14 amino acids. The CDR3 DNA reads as TGTGCCTGGACGCCCGGGACAGTAAGTTCACCCCTCCACTTT. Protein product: CAWTPGTVSSPLHF.

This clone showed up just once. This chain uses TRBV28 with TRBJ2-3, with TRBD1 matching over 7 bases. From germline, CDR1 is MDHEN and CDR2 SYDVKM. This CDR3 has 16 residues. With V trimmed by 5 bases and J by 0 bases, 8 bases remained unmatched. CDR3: CASSPPGQKSTDTQYF. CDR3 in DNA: TGTGCCAGCAGTCCCCCGGGACAGAAGAGCACAGATACGCAGTATTTT. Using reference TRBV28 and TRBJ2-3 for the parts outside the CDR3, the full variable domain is DVKVTQSSRYLVKRTGEKVFLECVQDMDHENMFWYRQDPGLGLRLIYFSYDVKMKEKGDIPEGYSVSREKKERFSLILESASTNQTSMYLCASSPPGQKSTDTQYFGPGTRLTVL.

CDR3 amino acids: CASSVSRGQNTEAFF. CDR3 DNA sequence: TGTGCCAGCAGCGTATCCAGGGGTCAGAACACTGAAGCTTTCTTT. The rearrangement uses TRBV9 and TRBJ1-1, with D possibly TRBD1 on 6 matching bases. V was pared by 1 base and J by 1 base, with 11 bases between. In germline, CDR1 is SGDLS, CDR2 YYNGEE. This CDR3 comprises 15 residues.

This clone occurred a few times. The CDR3 loop reads CASRITGDGNSPLHF. The CDR3 DNA reads TGCGCCAGCCGTATTACAGGGGATGGTAATTCACCCCTCCACTTT. The chain couples TRBV10-2 to TRBJ1-6; 7 bases match TRBD1. CDR3 size: 15 residues. CDR1 WSHSY and CDR2 SAAADI come from the germline V gene. V lost 8 bases to trimming and J lost 6 bases; unmatched junction nucleotides: 10.

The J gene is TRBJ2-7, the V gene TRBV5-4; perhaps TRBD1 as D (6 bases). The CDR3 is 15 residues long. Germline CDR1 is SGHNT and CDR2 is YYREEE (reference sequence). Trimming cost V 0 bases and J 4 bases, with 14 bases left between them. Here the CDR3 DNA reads TGTGCCAGCAGCTTGGGTGGCCTACAGGGATACGAGCAGTACTTC. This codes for CASSLGGLQGYEQYF.

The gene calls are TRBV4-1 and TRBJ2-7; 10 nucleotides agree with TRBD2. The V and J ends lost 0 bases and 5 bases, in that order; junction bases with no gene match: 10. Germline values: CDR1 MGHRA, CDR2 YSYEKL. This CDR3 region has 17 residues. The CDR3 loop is CASSQEVAGGNSHEQYF. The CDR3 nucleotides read TGCGCCAGCAGCCAAGAAGTAGCGGGAGGCAATAGCCACGAGCAGTACTTC.

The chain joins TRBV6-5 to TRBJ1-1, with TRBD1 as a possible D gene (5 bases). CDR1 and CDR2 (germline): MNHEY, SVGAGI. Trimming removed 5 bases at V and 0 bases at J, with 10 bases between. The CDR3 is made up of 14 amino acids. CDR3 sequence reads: CASSPTEMNTEAFF. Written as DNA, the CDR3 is TGTGCCAGCAGTCCGACAGAGATGAACACTGAAGCTTTCTTT.

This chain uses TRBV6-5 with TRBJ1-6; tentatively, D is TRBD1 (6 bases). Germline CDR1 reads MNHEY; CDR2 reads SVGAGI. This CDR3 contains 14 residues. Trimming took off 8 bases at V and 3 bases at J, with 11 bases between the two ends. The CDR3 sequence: CASGQLSYNSPLHF. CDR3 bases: TGTGCCAGCGGACAGCTAAGCTATAATTCACCCCTCCACTTT.

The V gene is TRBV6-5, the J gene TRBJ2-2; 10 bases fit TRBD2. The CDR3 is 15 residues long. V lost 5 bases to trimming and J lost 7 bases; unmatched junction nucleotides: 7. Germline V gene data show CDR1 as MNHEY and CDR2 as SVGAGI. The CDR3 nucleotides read TGTGCCAGCAGTCGCACGGGACTAGCGATCGGGGAGCTGTTTTTT. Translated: CASSRTGLAIGELFF.

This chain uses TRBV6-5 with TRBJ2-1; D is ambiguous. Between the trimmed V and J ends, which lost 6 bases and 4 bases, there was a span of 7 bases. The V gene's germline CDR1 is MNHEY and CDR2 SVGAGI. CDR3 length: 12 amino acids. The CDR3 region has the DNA TGTGCCAGCAGGGGCAGGTACAATGAGCAGTTCTTC. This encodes CASRGRYNEQFF.

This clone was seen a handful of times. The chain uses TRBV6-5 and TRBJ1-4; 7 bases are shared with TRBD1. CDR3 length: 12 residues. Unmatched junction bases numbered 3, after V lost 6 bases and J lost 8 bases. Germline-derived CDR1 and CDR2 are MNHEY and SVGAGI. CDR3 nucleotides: TGTGCCAGCAGACGGACAGGAGAAAAACTGTTTTTT. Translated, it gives CASRRTGEKLFF.

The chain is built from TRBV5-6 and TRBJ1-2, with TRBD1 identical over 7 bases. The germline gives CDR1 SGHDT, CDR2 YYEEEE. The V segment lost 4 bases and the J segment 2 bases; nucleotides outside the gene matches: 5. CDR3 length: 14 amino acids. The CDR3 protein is CASSGQARNYGYTF. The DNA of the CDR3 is TGTGCCAGCAGCGGACAGGCCAGAAACTATGGCTACACCTTC.

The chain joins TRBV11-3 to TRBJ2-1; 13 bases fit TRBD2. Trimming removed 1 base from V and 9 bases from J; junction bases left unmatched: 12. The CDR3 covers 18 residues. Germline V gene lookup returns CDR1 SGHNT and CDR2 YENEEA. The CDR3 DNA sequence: TGTGCCAGCAGCTTAGGGGTTTGGACTAGCGGGAGTGGGGCTGAGCAGTTCTTC. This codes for CASSLGVWTSGSGAEQFF.

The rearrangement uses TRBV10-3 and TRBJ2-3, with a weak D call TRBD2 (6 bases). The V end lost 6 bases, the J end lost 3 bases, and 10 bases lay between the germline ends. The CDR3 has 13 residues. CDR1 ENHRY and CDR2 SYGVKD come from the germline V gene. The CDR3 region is CAISRDSTDTQYF. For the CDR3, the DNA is TGTGCCATCAGCAGGGACTCTACAGATACGCAGTATTTT.

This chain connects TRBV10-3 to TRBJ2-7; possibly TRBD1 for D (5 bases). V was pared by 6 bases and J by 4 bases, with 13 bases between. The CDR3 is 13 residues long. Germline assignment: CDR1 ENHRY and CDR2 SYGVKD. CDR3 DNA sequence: TGTGCCATCAGCATGACAGCTGGTTACGAGCAGTACTTC. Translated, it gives CAISMTAGYEQYF.

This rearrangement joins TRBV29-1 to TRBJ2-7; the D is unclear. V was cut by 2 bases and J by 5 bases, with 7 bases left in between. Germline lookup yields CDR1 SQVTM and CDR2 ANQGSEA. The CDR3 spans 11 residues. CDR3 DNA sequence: TGCAGCGTTGAACCCCGGGACGAGCAGTACTTC. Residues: CSVEPRDEQYF.

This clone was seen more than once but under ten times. The CDR3, as DNA: TGTGCCAGCAGTGACGGGACTAGCGGGGGGAATGAGCAGTTCTTC. Translating gives CASSDGTSGGNEQFF. The genes are TRBV6-4 and TRBJ2-1; 15 bases fit TRBD2. Germline CDR1 MRHNA, CDR2 SNTAGT. This CDR3 has 15 amino acids. V trimming: 2 bases; J trimming: 7 bases; junction bases outside the gene matches: 0.

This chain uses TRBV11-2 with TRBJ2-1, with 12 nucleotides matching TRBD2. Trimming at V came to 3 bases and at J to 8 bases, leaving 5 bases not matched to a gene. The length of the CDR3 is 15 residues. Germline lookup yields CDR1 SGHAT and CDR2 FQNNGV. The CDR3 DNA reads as TGTGCCAGCAGCTTGGCTAGCGGGAGGGTTTATGAGCAGTTCTTC. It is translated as CASSLASGRVYEQFF.

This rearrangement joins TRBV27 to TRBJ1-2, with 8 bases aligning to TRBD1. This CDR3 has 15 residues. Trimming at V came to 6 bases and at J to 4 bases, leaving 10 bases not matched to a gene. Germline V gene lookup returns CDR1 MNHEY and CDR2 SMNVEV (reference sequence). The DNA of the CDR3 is TGTGCCAGCAGAGAAGACGGGACAGGCCTCTATGGCTACACCTTC. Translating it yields CASREDGTGLYGYTF.

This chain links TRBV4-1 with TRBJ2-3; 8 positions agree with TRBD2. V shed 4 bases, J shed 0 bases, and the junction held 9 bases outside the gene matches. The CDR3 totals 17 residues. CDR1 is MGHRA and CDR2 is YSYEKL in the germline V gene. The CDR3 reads CASSRHLAGTSTDTQYF. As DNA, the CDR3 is TGCGCCAGCAGCCGCCACTTAGCGGGGACTAGCACAGATACGCAGTATTTT.